One T cell receptor (beta chain) is described in this entry. These data come from a study of T cell responses to AZD1222 COVID-19 vaccine. The CDR3 runs to 15 residues. The germline CDR1 and CDR2 sequences are ENHRY and SYGVKD. V was clipped by 6 bases and J by 4 bases; unmatched bases: 6. Samples with a second dose at about 4 or about 12 weeks were pooled together. Method: immunoSEQ multiplex PCR; TCRdb's copy keeps in-frame clones and lacks some. The sample contains about 110,000 clones, around 87% of which appear only once. The chain combines TRBV10-3 with TRBJ2-3; 11 bases are shared with TRBD1. This TCR came from an adult who received the AZD1222 COVID-19 vaccine. This sample comprised peripheral blood, obtained 28 days after the second AZD1222 dose. CDR3 sequence reads: CAIREGQGDADTQYF. CDR3 coding DNA: TGTGCCATCAGGGAGGGACAGGGGGACGCAGATACGCAGTATTTT.